The rows below give T cell receptor beta chains drawn from one sample of a study of cytotoxic CD8 clonotypes in ibrutinib-treated CLL. TCRdb's copy holds only in-frame clones and misses some; the assay was immunoSEQ multiplex PCR. The sample lists hundreds of thousands of clones; roughly 65% were seen once. Sequenced here: PBMCs, sampled after 12 months of ibrutinib treatment. Source of these receptors: a human donor with chronic lymphocytic leukemia. The CDR3 runs from the conserved cysteine through the conserved F or W. Fields, in order: V gene, D gene, clone size, J gene, CDR3 DNA, CDR3 protein. A D gene is named only where the DNA matches it firmly. The listing skips clone size in some rows; elsewhere it reads once, few, many or a size class.

V gene: TRBV18; D gene: -; clone size: -; J gene: TRBJ1-1; CDR3 DNA: TGTGCCAGCTCACCAGAGGGTTGGAGAGGTCGCACTGAAGCTTTCTTT; CDR3 protein: CASSPEGWRGRTEAFF
V gene: TRBV7-2; D gene: -; clone size: few; J gene: TRBJ2-2; CDR3 DNA: TGTGCCAGCAGCCCCGGGACGAACACCGGGGAGCTGTTTTTT; CDR3 protein: CASSPGTNTGELFF
V gene: TRBV27; D gene: -; clone size: few; J gene: TRBJ2-7; CDR3 DNA: TGTGCCAGCAGTAGACCACAGGGCTACGAGCAGTACTTC; CDR3 protein: CASSRPQGYEQYF
V gene: TRBV5-1; D gene: -; clone size: -; J gene: TRBJ2-1; CDR3 DNA: TGCGCCAGCAGCTTAGGCACTAGCTCCTACAATGAGCAGTTCTTC; CDR3 protein: CASSLGTSSYNEQFF
V gene: TRBV30; D gene: -; clone size: few; J gene: TRBJ1-5; CDR3 DNA: TGTGCCTGGAGTGTGACAGAAAATCAGCCCCAGCATTTT; CDR3 protein: CAWSVTENQPQHF
V gene: TRBV7-2; D gene: -; clone size: once; J gene: TRBJ2-5; CDR3 DNA: TGTGCCAGCAGCTTAGCCGAGACCCAGTACTTC; CDR3 protein: CASSLAETQYF
V gene: TRBV9; D gene: -; clone size: -; J gene: TRBJ1-1; CDR3 DNA: TGTGCCAGCAGCGCCGGGGGAACTGAAGCTTTCTTT; CDR3 protein: CASSAGGTEAFF
V gene: TRBV7-9; D gene: TRBD2; clone size: -; J gene: TRBJ2-5; CDR3 DNA: TGTGCCAGCAGTTCCTACCGGGGGGGGCAAGAGACCCAGTACTTC; CDR3 protein: CASSSYRGGQETQYF
V gene: TRBV30; D gene: -; clone size: -; J gene: TRBJ2-5; CDR3 DNA: TGTGCCTGGAAAGGGTCCGGAGAGACCCAGTACTTC; CDR3 protein: CAWKGSGETQYF
V gene: TRBV28; D gene: -; clone size: -; J gene: TRBJ1-5; CDR3 DNA: TGTGCCAGCAGTCCGCGCGGGTCGGGCAATCAGCCCCAGCATTTT; CDR3 protein: CASSPRGSGNQPQHF
V gene: TRBV7-2; D gene: -; clone size: -; J gene: TRBJ2-7; CDR3 DNA: TGTGCCAGCAGCTTTGGTCGGACCTCCTACGAGCAGTACTTC; CDR3 protein: CASSFGRTSYEQYF
V gene: TRBV6-6; D gene: -; clone size: -; J gene: TRBJ2-1; CDR3 DNA: TGTGCCAGCAGTTACTACAGCGTGTACAATGAGCAGTTCTTC; CDR3 protein: CASSYYSVYNEQFF
V gene: TRBV30; D gene: -; clone size: -; J gene: TRBJ2-3; CDR3 DNA: TGTGCCTGGAGCCGGCAGGCGCTTAGCACAGATACGCAGTATTTT; CDR3 protein: CAWSRQALSTDTQYF
V gene: TRBV10-2; D gene: -; clone size: -; J gene: TRBJ2-3; CDR3 DNA: TGCGCCAGCAGTGAGCCGCACGGGGGAACGCAGTATTTT; CDR3 protein: CASSEPHGGTQYF
V gene: TRBV30; D gene: -; clone size: -; J gene: TRBJ2-7; CDR3 DNA: TGTGCCTGGACTTGGGGCAGCTCCTACGAGCAGTACTTC; CDR3 protein: CAWTWGSSYEQYF